These T cell receptor beta chains were read from a single sample in a study of T cell responses to AZD1222 COVID-19 vaccine. Profiled with immunoSEQ multiplex PCR; TCRdb holds only in-frame clones, not every one. The data contain roughly 160,000 clones, over 80% of them singletons. Sequencing used peripheral blood, obtained on day 0 of AZD1222 vaccination. The receptors were gathered from an adult in good health. Both conserved end residues are part of each CDR3. D genes are given only for firm matches. Some rows have no size entry. The others give once, few or many, or a class for an expanded clone.

v_gene,abundance,j_gene,d_gene,CDR3aa,CDR3nt
TRBV5-1,.,TRBJ2-1,TRBD2,CASSTMTSGRSNEQFF,TGCGCCAGCAGCACGATGACTAGCGGGAGGTCCAATGAGCAGTTCTTC
TRBV27,.,TRBJ1-3,TRBD1,CASSSRIDRAGNTIYF,TGTGCCAGCAGTTCCCGCATCGACAGGGCTGGAAACACCATATATTTT
TRBV7-2,.,TRBJ1-3,.,CASSLTGHSSGNTIYF,TGTGCCAGCAGCTTGACTGGACACAGCTCTGGAAACACCATATATTTT
TRBV19,.,TRBJ1-2,.,CASSIGQAADGYTF,TGTGCCAGTAGTATAGGACAGGCGGCGGATGGCTACACCTTC
TRBV5-5,.,TRBJ2-3,.,CASSPGTDSRTDTQYF,TGTGCCAGCAGCCCCGGGACGGATAGCCGCACAGATACGCAGTATTTT
TRBV6-2/TRBV6-3,.,TRBJ2-1,.,CASSYSTGTNEQFF,TGTGCCAGCAGTTACTCCACAGGGACCAATGAGCAGTTCTTC
TRBV9,once,TRBJ1-2,.,CASSVAQGRGYTF,TGTGCCAGCAGCGTAGCCCAGGGACGGGGCTACACCTTC
TRBV9,.,TRBJ2-3,TRBD2,CASSPGAGGETDTQYF,TGTGCCAGCAGCCCTGGAGCGGGGGGAGAAACAGATACGCAGTATTTT
TRBV12-3/TRBV12-4,once,TRBJ1-2,.,CASSLIANYGYTF,TGTGCCAGCAGTTTAATCGCTAACTATGGCTACACCTTC
TRBV27,.,TRBJ1-1,.,CASVPGKGTEAFF,TGTGCCAGCGTCCCGGGAAAAGGGACTGAAGCTTTCTTT
TRBV14,.,TRBJ2-7,TRBD1,CASSPPGTGRTYEQYF,TGTGCCAGCAGCCCACCGGGGACAGGTCGTACCTACGAGCAGTACTTC
TRBV19,.,TRBJ1-1,.,CASRDSGNTEAFF,TGTGCCAGTAGGGACAGTGGGAACACTGAAGCTTTCTTT
TRBV7-9,.,TRBJ1-2,.,CASSLKGLGYTF,TGTGCCAGCAGCTTAAAGGGTCTCGGCTACACCTTC
TRBV9,.,TRBJ2-2,.,CASSVGGGGAGTGELFF,TGTGCCAGCAGCGTAGGTGGTGGGGGGGCTGGCACCGGGGAGCTGTTTTTT
TRBV6-4,.,TRBJ2-3,.,CASRWADTQYF,TGTGCCAGCAGATGGGCAGATACGCAGTATTTT
TRBV4-3,.,TRBJ2-5,.,CASSQNHRLISEETQYF,TGCGCCAGCAGCCAAAATCACAGATTAATTTCAGAAGAGACCCAGTACTTC
TRBV28,.,TRBJ2-4,TRBD2,CASSFSGIAKNIQYF,TGTGCCAGCAGTTTTAGCGGGATAGCCAAAAACATTCAGTACTTC
TRBV7-6,.,TRBJ2-3,.,CASSLALAGATDTQYF,TGTGCCAGCAGCTTAGCGCTCGCAGGGGCCACAGATACGCAGTATTTT
TRBV7-6,.,TRBJ2-7,.,CASSPPPSRGSSSYEQYF,TGTGCCAGCAGCCCGCCCCCCAGCCGGGGGTCGAGCTCCTACGAGCAGTACTTC
TRBV6-1,.,TRBJ2-7,TRBD2,CASSEARLAGGEQYF,TGTGCCAGCAGTGAAGCGCGGTTAGCGGGGGGCGAGCAGTACTTC
TRBV7-2,.,TRBJ2-3,.,CASSLRETDTQYF,TGTGCCAGCAGCTTACGGGAGACAGATACGCAGTATTTT
TRBV28,.,TRBJ2-7,.,CASSLLGEIWNEQYF,TGTGCCAGCAGTTTATTGGGCGAAATTTGGAACGAGCAGTACTTC
TRBV6-5,.,TRBJ2-7,.,CASSYSRTPVYEQYF,TGTGCCAGCAGTTACTCGAGGACGCCAGTCTACGAGCAGTACTTC
TRBV5-6,.,TRBJ2-1,TRBD1,CASSLTGTGMTEQFF,TGTGCCAGCAGCTTGACCGGGACAGGGATGACTGAGCAGTTCTTC
TRBV6-2/TRBV6-3,.,TRBJ2-1,TRBD1,CASSYRGQYNEQFF,TGTGCCAGCAGTTACAGGGGGCAATACAATGAGCAGTTCTTC
TRBV6-6,.,TRBJ2-3,.,CASSYLNSYTDTQYF,TGTGCCAGCAGTTATTTGAACAGCTACACAGATACGCAGTATTTT